This T cell receptor (beta chain) was captured by sequencing in a study of monozygotic twins with inflammatory bowel disease. Study-wide results and limits: In these data, no single strong IBD-associated signal or clonotype received support.

The CDR3 runs 17 residues. In germline, CDR1 is SEHNR, CDR2 FQNEAQ (reference sequence). Notes on this clonotype: Its target is unknown.

Generation of cDNA took place in eight separate reactions per sample. No DNA is given; TCRdb re-called the 5' RACE reads and lists each CDR3 protein once. The sample spans some 100,000 distinct CDR3 sequences; the ten largest clones claim around 11%. Each donor gave 2.5 to 3 ml of peripheral blood. Total RNA isolation used whole blood (no T cell sorting was performed). This TCR was recovered from a human donor with ulcerative colitis or Crohn's disease, or a healthy co-twin of an affected twin (not recorded which). The chain combines TRBV7-9 with TRBJ2-3; TCRdb reports TRBD1, a call that lacks DNA to check it against. Sequencing was carried out using blood. CDR3: CASSPPGAGDRTDTQYF.